A single sample is the source of the 21 T cell receptor beta chains below, sequenced in a study of regulatory T cells in long-lasting Graves disease. Both iRepertoire HTBI primers and Arm-PCR of CDR3 regions were used to build the TCR beta libraries. MiXCR, run by TCRdb on the multiplex PCR reads, gives a single entry per CDR3 protein. This sample has around 420,000 distinct CDR3 sequences; 15% occur once, and the top ten carry about 8.2%. Time point specified: newly diagnosed GD, antithyroid drugs for less than 3 months. PBMC RNA was the source of the TCR library. In addition, the sample was reused for a study of T cells in Graves' hyperthyroidism and ophthalmopathy.

This specimen consisted of peripheral blood mononuclear cells (PBMCs), obtained at new diagnosis, from a patient treated with antithyroid drugs. These receptors were taken from a middle-aged woman with Graves disease.

Ten or more counts support this clonotype. The V call is TRBV7-9, the J call TRBJ2-5; 7 nucleotides line up with TRBD1. CDR1 and CDR2 (germline): SEHNR, FQNEAQ (reference sequence). This CDR3 is 15 amino acids long. Trimming at V came to 2 bases and at J to 0 bases, leaving 3 bases not matched to a gene. In DNA form, the CDR3 reads TGTGCCAGCAGCTTAAGGGGGACAGACCAAGAGACCCAGTACTTC. Encoded protein: CASSLRGTDQETQYF.

This clonotype occurred many times. V usage is TRBV6-1 and J usage is TRBJ2-1, with a weak D call TRBD1 (5 bases). Deletions cut 5 bases from V and 0 bases from J, with 14 bases between. CDR3 length: 16 residues. Germline-derived CDR1 and CDR2 are MNHNS and SASEGT. CDR3 sequence reads: CASSSHRSNSYNEQFF. In nucleotides, the CDR3 is TGTGCCAGCAGTAGTCACAGGTCCAACTCCTACAATGAGCAGTTCTTC.

This clonotype was seen many times. The gene calls are TRBV6-1 and TRBJ2-5; 9 nucleotides align to TRBD1. Unmatched junction bases numbered 6, after V lost 5 bases and J lost 5 bases. CDR1 and CDR2 (germline): MNHNS, SASEGT. CDR3 length: 14 amino acids. The CDR3 here is CASSRTGVGETQYF. CDR3 in DNA: TGTGCCAGCAGTAGGACAGGGGTTGGGGAGACCCAGTACTTC.

This clonotype was seen repeatedly, ten times or more. V and J are TRBV28 and TRBJ2-1; TRBD2 matches at 13 bases. This CDR3 has 19 amino acids. Per germline, CDR1 MDHEN and CDR2 SYDVKM. The V gene end was trimmed by 2 bases and the J gene end by 7 bases; junction bases not matched to a gene: 14. CDR3 coding DNA: TGTGCCAGCAGTTTAAACGGACTAGCGGGAGCGACTACGCCAAATGAGCAGTTCTTC. It specifies CASSLNGLAGATTPNEQFF.

This clonotype was detected ten times or more. This chain joins TRBV2 and TRBJ2-6; D gene uncertain. With 5 bases removed from V and 0 bases from J, the gap between germline ends came to 8 bases. Germline CDR1 SNHLY, CDR2 FYNNEI. This CDR3 is built from 15 residues. The CDR3 region is CASSNSHSGANVLTF. CDR3 nucleotides: TGTGCCAGCAGTAACAGCCACTCTGGGGCCAACGTCCTGACTTTC.

In its sample, this clonotype was seen many times. The chain links TRBV6-1 to TRBJ2-2, with D tentatively TRBD2 (5 bases). Germline values: CDR1 MNHNS, CDR2 SASEGT. The CDR3 has 14 residues. Between the trimmed V and J ends, which lost 8 bases and 3 bases, there was a span of 13 bases. CDR3 protein: CASLRVAYTGELFF. In DNA, the CDR3 is TGTGCCAGCCTGAGGGTGGCTTACACCGGGGAGCTGTTTTTT.

This clonotype was recorded a few times. V and J are TRBV19 and TRBJ1-5; no clear D. The V end was cut by 4 bases, the J end by 6 bases, with 13 bases between. CDR3 size: 14 residues. Germline CDR1 LNHDA, CDR2 SQIVND (reference sequence). CDR3 amino acids: CASSNNISFQPQHF. CDR3 DNA: TGTGCCAGTAGTAACAATATCAGTTTTCAGCCCCAGCATTTT. Full variable domain (remainder filled in from reference TRBV19 and TRBJ1-5): DGGITQSPKYLFRKEGQNVTLSCEQNLNHDAMYWYRQDPGQGLRLIYYSQIVNDFQKGDIAEGYSVSREKKESFPLTVTSAQKNPTAFYLCASSNNISFQPQHFGDGTRLSIL.

This clonotype was recorded at least ten times. This sequence joins TRBV20-1 and TRBJ1-1; D gene uncertain. The CDR3 consists of 11 residues. Germline CDR1 is DFQATT and CDR2 is SNEGSKA (reference sequence). V shed 5 bases and J shed 3 bases, with 7 bases lying between them. For the CDR3, the DNA is TGCAGTGCTCTGTCGGACACTGAAGCTTTCTTT. It yields the protein CSALSDTEAFF.

This clonotype was counted at least ten times. This chain links TRBV7-6 with TRBJ2-7, with 7 bases aligning to TRBD2. Germline CDR1 SGHVS, CDR2 FNYEAQ. The CDR3 runs 18 residues. With V trimmed by 2 bases and J by 1 base, 14 bases remained unmatched. This CDR3 is CASSLYSFGREWSYEQYF. CDR3 nucleotide sequence: TGTGCCAGCAGCTTATACAGTTTCGGGCGGGAGTGGTCCTACGAGCAGTACTTC.

The V and J genes are TRBV19 and TRBJ1-5; D not certain. V gave up 3 bases and J gave up 4 bases, with 16 bases separating them. Germline V CDR1 and CDR2: LNHDA, SQIVND (reference sequence). This CDR3 contains 16 residues. The CDR3 region has the DNA TGTGCCAGTAGTATTTTTGAAACGGGAGGGAATCAGCCCCAGCATTTT. It encodes CASSIFETGGNQPQHF.

The chain carries TRBV6-4 and TRBJ2-2, with unresolved D. Germline CDR1 is MRHNA and CDR2 is SNTAGT. With 7 bases removed from V and 7 bases from J, the gap between germline ends came to 13 bases. CDR3 length equals 13 residues. In nucleotides, the CDR3 is TGTGCCAGCACTTACATAGGGAACGGGGAGCTGTTTTTT. It yields the protein CASTYIGNGELFF.

This clonotype occurred many times. J is TRBJ2-3 and V is TRBV6-2 or TRBV6-3; possible D gene TRBD1, 5 bases. The CDR3 length is 14 residues. V was cut by 2 bases and J by 2 bases, with 8 bases left in between. Per germline, CDR1 MNHEY and CDR2 SVGEGT. CDR3 nucleotide sequence: TGTGCCAGCAGTTACGCCAGGGACACAGATACGCAGTATTTT. Translation gives CASSYARDTDTQYF.

This clonotype has at least ten counts. This chain joins TRBV12-3 or TRBV12-4 and TRBJ1-1; 7 bases match TRBD1. The CDR3 runs to 16 residues. V lost 6 bases, J lost 3 bases, and 13 bases stayed unmatched. The CDR3 is CASSSRRRQGHTEAFF. For the CDR3, the DNA is TGTGCCAGCAGCTCACGACGAAGACAGGGACACACTGAAGCTTTCTTT.

This clonotype came up many times. The genes are TRBV7-8 and TRBJ2-2, with D tentatively TRBD1 (5 bases). V dropped 1 base and J dropped 4 bases, with 10 bases sitting between them. This CDR3 spans 15 amino acids. Germline lookup yields CDR1 SGHVS and CDR2 FQNEAQ. CDR3 DNA sequence: TGTGCCAGCAGCTTAGGACAGCCAGGCACCGGGGAGCTGTTTTTT. Protein sequence: CASSLGQPGTGELFF.

The genes are TRBV18 and TRBJ1-3; D ambiguous. CDR1 is KGHSH, CDR2 LQKENI, per germline. Trimming removed 3 bases from V and 0 bases from J, with 15 bases in between. The CDR3 contains 17 residues. The CDR3 here is CASSPDVFPDSGNTIYF. The CDR3 coding sequence is TGTGCCAGCTCACCGGACGTATTCCCCGACTCTGGAAACACCATATATTTT.

This clonotype was observed many times. The chain carries TRBV2 and TRBJ2-2, with D maybe TRBD1 (6 bases). Trimming removed 5 bases at V and 0 bases at J, with 13 bases between. Germline V lookup: CDR1 SNHLY, CDR2 FYNNEI. The CDR3 extends over 16 amino acids. This CDR3 is CASSLWRQANTGELFF. For the CDR3, the DNA is TGTGCCAGCAGTTTATGGCGACAGGCGAACACCGGGGAGCTGTTTTTT.

This chain links TRBV9 with TRBJ2-5; D is possibly TRBD1 or TRBD2 (5 bases each). There are 16 residues in the CDR3. V was clipped by 1 base and J by 0 bases, with 13 bases between them. Germline lookup yields CDR1 SGDLS and CDR2 YYNGEE. DNA for the CDR3: TGTGCCAGCAGCGTATCCGGGACCCTGTACCAAGAGACCCAGTACTTC. This translates into CASSVSGTLYQETQYF.

The V call is TRBV7-2, the J call TRBJ1-5; no firm D call. The CDR3 length is 18 residues. Per germline, CDR1 SGHTA and CDR2 FQGNSA. V was clipped by 0 bases and J by 0 bases, with 15 bases between them. The CDR3 spells CASSLAGEIFYSNQPQHF. The CDR3, as DNA: TGTGCCAGCAGCTTAGCCGGGGAGATCTTCTATAGCAATCAGCCCCAGCATTTT.

This clonotype showed up many times. This sequence joins TRBV12-3 or TRBV12-4 and TRBJ2-4; the match to TRBD1 covers 7 bases. The CDR3 has 15 residues. Germline trimming cut 8 bases from V and 3 bases from J; bases unmatched to any gene: 10. The CDR3 DNA follows: TGTGCCAGCTCACCTTGGGACAGAAACAAAAACATTCAGTACTTC. This gives the protein CASSPWDRNKNIQYF.

In regard to this clonotype: The junction departs from germline at one end; a sequencing error may be responsible. The genes are TRBV6-1 and TRBJ1-5; D gene ambiguous. Germline loops: CDR1 MNHNS, CDR2 SASEGT. The CDR3 has 16 residues. The CDR3: CANSEVGQIINQPQHF. The CDR3 coding sequence is TGTGCCAACAGTGAAGTCGGCCAGATCATCAATCAGCCCCAGCATTTT.

This clonotype was found many times. The chain employs TRBV2 and TRBJ2-5; tentative D call: TRBD1 (6 bases). Germline loops: CDR1 SNHLY, CDR2 FYNNEI. The V end lost 4 bases, the J end lost 5 bases, and 8 bases lay between the germline ends. This CDR3 spans 12 amino acids. This CDR3 is CASSGTVETQYF. For the CDR3, the DNA is TGTGCCAGCAGTGGGACAGTGGAGACCCAGTACTTC.